The source of this T cell receptor (beta chain) is a study of CD8 T cells in Susac syndrome. Negative isolation was applied to CD8+ and CD4+ T cells, and FACS enrichment was applied to TEMRA cells. An amount of RNA that ranged from roughly 0.45 to 1 ug was reverse transcribed with random hexamers. The method of amplification for TCR beta CDR3 was immunoSEQ multiplex PCR, covering 54 Vbeta and 13 Jbeta. MiXCR, applied by TCRdb to the immunoSEQ multiplex PCR reads, yields one record per CDR3 protein. Of fewer than 200,000 distinct CDR3 sequences in the sample, 90% to 95% are singletons; the top ten hold about 0.1%. CDR3 length: 14 amino acids. The V gene lost 0 bases and the J gene lost 7 bases, with 10 bases spanning the gap. Germline loops: CDR1 LGHDT, CDR2 YNNKEL (reference sequence).

V usage is TRBV3-1 and J usage is TRBJ2-1, with D uncertain. The receptor comes from a human donor in good health. Sample: CD4+ T cells from PBMCs. The CDR3 loop reads CASSQDGVTNEQFF. In DNA form, the CDR3 reads TGTGCCAGCAGCCAAGATGGGGTGACGAATGAGCAGTTCTTC.